The 14 T cell receptor beta chains below all came from one sample that was sequenced in a study of shared clonotypes between healthy human individuals. Data came from immunoSEQ multiplex PCR; TCRdb stores just in-frame clones and leaves some out. The profile shows more than 2,000,000 clones, 93% of them singletons. Sample: naive CD4+ T cells from PBMCs. Subset reported: CD45RA+ positively selected. These receptors all stem from a man between 18 and 35 years old in good health. Some clones in this sample may be carry-over from other donors' samples.

The V and J genes are TRBV6-5 and TRBJ2-5; a possible D gene is TRBD1 (5 bases). Germline V gene data show CDR1 as MNHEY and CDR2 as SVGAGI. The V and J ends lost 2 bases and 3 bases respectively, with 13 bases between them. The CDR3 is 15 amino acids. The CDR3 reads CASSYGAQGKETQYF. The CDR3 nucleotides read TGTGCCAGCAGTTACGGGGCGCAAGGGAAAGAGACCCAGTACTTC.

This rearrangement joins TRBV29-1 to TRBJ2-1; 10 bases agree with TRBD2. The CDR3 is 13 amino acids. V trimming: 5 bases; J trimming: 4 bases; junction bases outside the gene matches: 2. The germline gives CDR1 SQVTM, CDR2 ANQGSEA. CDR3 coding DNA: TGCAGCGTTCCGACTAGCGGGTACAATGAGCAGTTCTTC. Encoded protein: CSVPTSGYNEQFF.

V is TRBV5-8 and J is TRBJ2-7; D perhaps matches TRBD1 (5 bases). The CDR3 has 13 residues. Trimming pared 4 bases from V and 6 bases from J, leaving 14 bases between. The V gene's germline CDR1 is SGHTS and CDR2 YDEGEE. CDR3 nucleotides: TGTGCCAGCAGCGTAGACAGTTTTCGCGAGCAGTACTTC. Protein: CASSVDSFREQYF.

The CDR3 spells CASRSIMPRSVERGNSYEQYF. CDR3 DNA sequence: TGTGCAAGTCGCTCGATTATGCCCCGTTCCGTGGAGCGGGGAAACTCCTACGAGCAGTACTTC. V is TRBV12-2 and J is TRBJ2-7; the DNA was not compared with TRBD2, the D call given in the table. TRBV12-2 is recorded as a pseudogene. The length of the CDR3 is 21 residues.

This chain links TRBV18 with TRBJ2-1, with 13 positions matching TRBD2. CDR1 is KGHSH and CDR2 is LQKENI in the germline V gene. CDR3 length: 17 amino acids. V shed 4 bases, J shed 0 bases, and the junction held 3 bases outside the gene matches. The CDR3 DNA follows: TGTGCCAGCTCACTTTGGACTAGCGGGAGCTCCTACAATGAGCAGTTCTTC. Its protein product is CASSLWTSGSSYNEQFF.

The chain links TRBV5-1 to TRBJ1-3; D is perhaps TRBD1 (6 bases). Trimming pared 4 bases from V and 0 bases from J, leaving 11 bases between. Germline loops: CDR1 SGHRS, CDR2 YFSETQ. The CDR3 covers 15 residues. The CDR3 DNA follows: TGCGCCAGCAGCCCAGGGGTCAGCTCTGGAAACACCATATATTTT. Its translation is CASSPGVSSGNTIYF.

This CDR3 reads CSVRPGGGQPQHF. The CDR3 DNA sequence: TGCAGCGTCCGACCGGGGGGCGGACAGCCCCAGCATTTT. This rearrangement joins TRBV29-1 to TRBJ1-5; maybe TRBD1 (6 bases). In germline, CDR1 is SQVTM, CDR2 ANQGSEA. This CDR3 has 13 residues. The germline V and J ends were trimmed by 6 bases and 7 bases, with 16 bases remaining between them.

The chain recombines TRBV7-2 with TRBJ2-5, with TRBD1 matching over 9 bases. The CDR3 has 15 amino acids. The V gene's germline CDR1 is SGHTA and CDR2 FQGNSA. J lost 4 bases, V lost 7 bases, and 10 bases had no gene match. CDR3 protein: CASTQGQGIVETQYF. The CDR3 nucleotides are TGTGCCAGCACCCAGGGACAGGGAATTGTAGAGACCCAGTACTTC.

The rearrangement links TRBV5-4 to TRBJ1-2; possible D gene TRBD1, 6 bases. Germline assignment: CDR1 SGHNT and CDR2 YYREEE (reference sequence). V was pared by 4 bases and J by 4 bases, with 14 bases between. The CDR3 contains 14 residues. CDR3 amino acids: CASSLQGRGYGYTF. CDR3 DNA sequence: TGTGCCAGCAGCCTACAGGGCCGCGGCTATGGCTACACCTTC.

V and J are TRBV6-4 and TRBJ1-3; no definite D call. Trimming shortened V by 4 bases and J by 4 bases, and 8 bases separated the two germline ends. Per the germline V gene, CDR1 is MRHNA and CDR2 is SNTAGT. This CDR3 comprises 13 residues. The CDR3 protein is CASSGNGGNTIYF. CDR3 in DNA: TGTGCCAGCAGTGGTAATGGCGGAAACACCATATATTTT.

The rearrangement uses TRBV5-1 and TRBJ2-6, with a possible D match to TRBD2 (5 bases). V lost 4 bases to trimming and J lost 0 bases, with 5 bases between them. Germline loops: CDR1 SGHRS, CDR2 YFSETQ. This CDR3 region has 14 residues. CDR3 nucleotide sequence: TGCGCCAGCAGCACTAGCTCTGGGGCCAACGTCCTGACTTTC. Protein: CASSTSSGANVLTF. Full variable domain (remainder filled in from reference TRBV5-1 and TRBJ2-6): KAGVTQTPRYLIKTRGQQVTLSCSPISGHRSVSWYQQTPGQGLQFLFEYFSETQRNKGNFPGRFSGRQFSNSRSEMNVSTLELGDSALYLCASSTSSGANVLTFGAGSRLTVL.

This chain connects TRBV2 to TRBJ2-4; D is perhaps TRBD1 (6 bases). In germline, CDR1 is SNHLY, CDR2 FYNNEI. The CDR3 has 15 residues. Trimming removed 5 bases from V and 0 bases from J, with 11 bases in between. CDR3 bases: TGTGCCAGCAGTCGACAGGCTCTAGCCAAAAACATTCAGTACTTC. This encodes CASSRQALAKNIQYF.

This sequence joins TRBV7-9 and TRBJ1-2, with D perhaps matching TRBD1 (5 bases). Germline CDR1 is SEHNR and CDR2 is FQNEAQ (reference sequence). The ends were cut back, 1 base at V and 7 bases at J, with 16 bases in the middle. The CDR3 contains 15 residues. The CDR3 sequence is CASSLGQSGEGGYTF. CDR3 nucleotide sequence: TGTGCCAGCAGCTTAGGTCAATCGGGGGAAGGTGGCTACACCTTC.

This rearrangement joins TRBV2 to TRBJ2-3; 10 nucleotides align to TRBD2. V lost 7 bases to trimming and J lost 5 bases; unmatched junction nucleotides: 6. Germline V gene lookup returns CDR1 SNHLY and CDR2 FYNNEI. CDR3 size: 14 residues. In nucleotides, the CDR3 is TGTGCCAGCATCCCTAGCGGGAGAGGAGATACGCAGTATTTT. Its translation: CASIPSGRGDTQYF.